The 17 T cell receptor beta chains below all came from one sample that was sequenced in a study of glioma-infiltrating T cells after dendritic cell vaccination. The method was immunoSEQ multiplex PCR; TCRdb's version includes in-frame clones alone and lacks a portion of them. The sample holds about 99,000 clones; around 81% are singletons and the top ten take 12%. The sequenced sample was blood, obtained before dendritic cell vaccination. These receptors all come from a human donor with glioblastoma.

In nucleotides, the CDR3 is TGTGCCAGCAGCTTGGTTGAGGGACAGATGAACACTGAAGCTTTCTTT. Protein sequence: CASSLVEGQMNTEAFF. The chain uses TRBV5-5 and TRBJ1-1; 7 nucleotides match TRBD1. Germline CDR1 SGHKS, CDR2 YYEKEE (reference sequence). CDR3 length: 16 amino acids. With 0 bases clipped from V and 0 bases from J, the junction kept 5 bases outside the gene matches.

The chain employs TRBV30 and TRBJ2-4, with TRBD2 identical over 11 bases. The CDR3 covers 16 residues. Germline CDR1 is GTSNPN and CDR2 is SVGIG (reference sequence). Germline trimming cut 8 bases from V and 3 bases from J; bases unmatched to any gene: 12. CDR3 DNA: TGTGCCCCAGGGATAGCGGGGGGGCGGGGCAAAAACATTCAGTACTTC. Encoded protein: CAPGIAGGRGKNIQYF.

This rearrangement joins TRBV10-2 to TRBJ2-5; 9 nucleotides match TRBD1. This CDR3 is built from 14 residues. V was clipped by 6 bases and J by 4 bases; unmatched bases: 6. Per germline, CDR1 WSHSY and CDR2 SAAADI. CDR3 residues: CASRRTGAGETQYF. The CDR3 DNA reads TGCGCCAGCAGACGGACAGGGGCGGGAGAGACCCAGTACTTC.

The genes are TRBV5-1 and TRBJ1-2; 7 bases agree with TRBD1. V trimming: 4 bases; J trimming: 5 bases; junction bases outside the gene matches: 14. The CDR3 sequence is 16 residues long. From germline, CDR1 is SGHRS and CDR2 YFSETQ. In nucleotides, the CDR3 is TGCGCCAGCAGCACGAAACCCACAGGGGAAAAGTATGGCTACACCTTC. It encodes CASSTKPTGEKYGYTF.

This chain uses TRBV5-6 with TRBJ2-1; 13 bases align to TRBD2. The CDR3 loop spans 16 amino acids. Germline V gene data show CDR1 as SGHDT and CDR2 as YYEEEE. Trimming removed 4 bases from V and 2 bases from J; junction bases left unmatched: 3. CDR3 region: CASSPGLAGTYNEQFF. CDR3 in DNA: TGTGCCAGCAGCCCGGGACTAGCGGGGACCTACAATGAGCAGTTCTTC.

This chain links TRBV5-1 with TRBJ2-7; the match to TRBD1 covers 9 bases. This CDR3 is built from 14 residues. With V trimmed by 4 bases and J by 6 bases, 8 bases remained unmatched. CDR1 is SGHRS, CDR2 YFSETQ, per germline. As DNA, the CDR3 is TGCGCCAGCAGCCTACAGGGGGCGGATGGCGAGCAGTACTTC. The encoded protein is CASSLQGADGEQYF.

The chain is built from TRBV27 and TRBJ1-4; 9 nucleotides align to TRBD1. CDR3 size: 15 residues. The V segment lost 4 bases and the J segment 5 bases; nucleotides outside the gene matches: 5. Germline-derived CDR1 and CDR2 are MNHEY and SMNVEV (reference sequence). The CDR3 reads CASSYLGQGNEKLFF. As DNA, the CDR3 is TGTGCCAGCAGTTACTTAGGACAGGGGAATGAAAAACTGTTTTTT.

The chain recombines TRBV6-6 with TRBJ1-6; D may be TRBD1 (5 bases). There are 13 residues in the CDR3. Germline V gene data show CDR1 as MNHNY and CDR2 as SVGAGI (reference sequence). The V gene lost 2 bases and the J gene lost 14 bases, with 13 bases spanning the gap. CDR3 sequence: CASSYPTGSALHF. CDR3 DNA sequence: TGTGCCAGCAGTTACCCCACAGGTTCTGCCCTCCACTTT.

In DNA, the CDR3 is TGTGCCAGCAGCTTAGCCCGAGCGAGAACCTACGAGCAGTACTTC. Its translation: CASSLARARTYEQYF. V gene TRBV11-2 combines with J gene TRBJ2-7, with D unclear. Germline V gene sequence: CDR1 SGHAT, CDR2 FQNNGV. The CDR3 length is 15 residues. The V end lost 1 base, the J end lost 2 bases, and 12 bases lay between the germline ends.

The chain couples TRBV10-3 to TRBJ1-2; 7 nucleotides agree with TRBD1. Trimming took 7 bases from V and 7 from J; bases not matched to a gene: 9. Germline lookup yields CDR1 ENHRY and CDR2 SYGVKD. The CDR3 is 13 residues long. The CDR3 reads CAITLDRVGGYTF. The CDR3 DNA is TGTGCCATCACCCTAGACAGGGTAGGTGGCTACACCTTC.

The CDR3 spells CASHERGQEGQPQHF. The CDR3 DNA sequence: TGTGCCAGTCACGAGAGGGGGCAAGAGGGCCAGCCCCAGCATTTT. This rearrangement joins TRBV19 to TRBJ1-5; 7 nucleotides agree with TRBD1. V lost 8 bases, J lost 7 bases, and 14 bases stayed unmatched. CDR1 and CDR2 (germline): LNHDA, SQIVND (reference sequence). CDR3 size: 15 residues.

This chain connects TRBV29-1 to TRBJ2-2, with TRBD1 as a possible D gene (7 bases). The CDR3 runs 13 residues. Per germline, CDR1 SQVTM and CDR2 ANQGSEA. The ends were cut back, 4 bases at V and 8 bases at J, with 14 bases in the middle. The CDR3 loop is CSVVAGGMGELFF. CDR3 bases: TGCAGCGTTGTGGCAGGGGGGATGGGGGAGCTGTTTTTT.

The chain has TRBV7-3 and TRBJ2-3, with 8 bases lining up with TRBD2. V shed 3 bases and J 5 bases; nucleotides not matched to a gene: 7. This CDR3 region has 15 residues. Germline CDR1 SGHTA, CDR2 FQGTGA. The CDR3 reads CASSFVAGGRDTQYF. The CDR3 DNA reads TGTGCCAGCAGCTTTGTGGCGGGGGGTCGAGATACGCAGTATTTT.

The chain links TRBV30 to TRBJ2-7; TRBD1 matches at 11 bases. V was pared by 6 bases and J by 5 bases, with 12 bases of the junction left unmatched. The CDR3 runs 15 residues. Germline V CDR1 and CDR2: GTSNPN, SVGIG (reference sequence). For the CDR3, the DNA is TGTGCCTGCCCCAGGGGGACAGGGGGTGGCGACGAGCAGTACTTC. As protein: CACPRGTGGGDEQYF.

The chain carries TRBV11-3 and TRBJ2-7; possibly TRBD2 for D (6 bases). CDR1 is SGHNT, CDR2 YENEEA, per germline. V dropped 4 bases and J dropped 0 bases, with 16 bases sitting between them. The CDR3 is 16 amino acids. The CDR3 sequence: CASSSRRDGFSYEQYF. In DNA, the CDR3 is TGTGCCAGCAGCTCCCGGCGGGACGGATTCTCCTACGAGCAGTACTTC. The full variable domain, its missing parts supplied by reference TRBV11-3 and TRBJ2-7, is EAGVVQSPRYKIIEKKQPVAFWCNPISGHNTLYWYLQNLGQGPELLIRYENEEAVDDSQLPKDRFSAERLKGVDSTLKIQPAELGDSAVYLCASSSRRDGFSYEQYFGPGTRLTVT.

J is TRBJ1-1 and V is TRBV6-1; TRBD1 matches 9 bases. V trimming: 1 base; J trimming: 1 base; junction bases outside the gene matches: 1. The CDR3 totals 15 residues. Germline V gene data show CDR1 as MNHNS and CDR2 as SASEGT. The CDR3 DNA is TGTGCCAGCAGTGAAGTGGACAGGGGGAACACTGAAGCTTTCTTT. Amino acids: CASSEVDRGNTEAFF.

This sequence joins TRBV27 and TRBJ2-7; 7 bases line up with TRBD1. CDR1 and CDR2 from the germline V gene are MNHEY and SMNVEV (reference sequence). V dropped 6 bases and J dropped 4; count of bases not matched to a gene: 6. The CDR3 spans 13 residues. The CDR3 coding sequence is TGTGCCAGCAGGAGGACAGGACCGTACGAGCAGTACTTC. Protein: CASRRTGPYEQYF.